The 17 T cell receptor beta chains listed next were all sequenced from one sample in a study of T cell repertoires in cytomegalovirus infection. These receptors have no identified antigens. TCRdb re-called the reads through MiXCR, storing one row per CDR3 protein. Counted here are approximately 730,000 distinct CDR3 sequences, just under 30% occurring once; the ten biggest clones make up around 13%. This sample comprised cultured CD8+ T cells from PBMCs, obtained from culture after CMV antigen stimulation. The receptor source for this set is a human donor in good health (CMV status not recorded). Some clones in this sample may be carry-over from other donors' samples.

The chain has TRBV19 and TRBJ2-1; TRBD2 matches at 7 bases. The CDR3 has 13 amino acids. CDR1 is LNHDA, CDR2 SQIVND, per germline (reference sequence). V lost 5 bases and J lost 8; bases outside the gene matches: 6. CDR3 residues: CASSVAGDDEQFF. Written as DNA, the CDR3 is TGTGCCAGTAGTGTCGCGGGGGACGATGAGCAGTTCTTC.

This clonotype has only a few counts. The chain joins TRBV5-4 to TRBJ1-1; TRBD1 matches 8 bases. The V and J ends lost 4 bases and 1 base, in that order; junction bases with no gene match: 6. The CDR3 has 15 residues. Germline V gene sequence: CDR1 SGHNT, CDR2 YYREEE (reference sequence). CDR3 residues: CASSIRTGPNTEAFF. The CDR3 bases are TGTGCCAGCAGCATAAGGACAGGGCCGAACACTGAAGCTTTCTTT.

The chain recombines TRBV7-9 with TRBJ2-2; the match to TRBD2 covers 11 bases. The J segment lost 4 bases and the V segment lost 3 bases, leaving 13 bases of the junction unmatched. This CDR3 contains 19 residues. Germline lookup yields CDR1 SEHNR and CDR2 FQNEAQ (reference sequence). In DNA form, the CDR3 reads TGTGCCAGCAGCTTCGATACTAGCGGGGGACATATCGGCACCGGGGAGCTGTTTTTT. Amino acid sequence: CASSFDTSGGHIGTGELFF.

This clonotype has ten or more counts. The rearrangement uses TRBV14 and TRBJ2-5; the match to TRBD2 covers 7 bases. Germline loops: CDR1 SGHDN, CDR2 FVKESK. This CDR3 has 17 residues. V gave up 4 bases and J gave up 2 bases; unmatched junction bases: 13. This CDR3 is CASSLNGILAAQETQYF. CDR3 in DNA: TGTGCCAGCAGCCTGAACGGAATCCTAGCGGCACAAGAGACCCAGTACTTC. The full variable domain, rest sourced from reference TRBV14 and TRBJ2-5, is EAGVTQFPSHSVIEKGQTVTLRCDPISGHDNLYWYRRVMGKEIKFLLHFVKESKQDESGMPNNRFLAERTGGTYSTLKVQPAELEDSGVYFCASSLNGILAAQETQYFGPGTRLLVL.

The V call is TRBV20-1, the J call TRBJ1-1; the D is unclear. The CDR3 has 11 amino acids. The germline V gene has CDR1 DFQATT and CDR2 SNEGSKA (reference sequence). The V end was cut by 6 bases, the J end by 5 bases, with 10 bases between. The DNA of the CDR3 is TGCAGTGCCATGGAGGTAACTGAAGCTTTCTTT. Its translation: CSAMEVTEAFF.

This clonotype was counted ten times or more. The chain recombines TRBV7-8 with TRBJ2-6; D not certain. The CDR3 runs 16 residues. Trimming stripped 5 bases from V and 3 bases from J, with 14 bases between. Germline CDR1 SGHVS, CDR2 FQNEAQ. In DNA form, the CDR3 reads TGTGCCAGCAGCCTCCCTCGACACGGTGGGGCCAACGTCCTGACTTTC. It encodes CASSLPRHGGANVLTF.

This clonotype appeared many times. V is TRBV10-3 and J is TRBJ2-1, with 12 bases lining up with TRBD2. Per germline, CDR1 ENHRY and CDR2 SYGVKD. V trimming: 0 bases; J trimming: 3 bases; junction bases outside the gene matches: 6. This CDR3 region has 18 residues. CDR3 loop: CAISESGLAGSNYNEQFF. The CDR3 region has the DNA TGTGCCATCAGTGAGTCAGGACTAGCGGGGTCTAACTACAATGAGCAGTTCTTC.

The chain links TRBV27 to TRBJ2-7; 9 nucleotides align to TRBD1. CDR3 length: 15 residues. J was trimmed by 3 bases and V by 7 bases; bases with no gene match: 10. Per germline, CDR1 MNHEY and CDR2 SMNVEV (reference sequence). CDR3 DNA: TGTGCCAGCATCCTCAACAGGGGGCCTTACTACGAGCAGTACTTC. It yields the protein CASILNRGPYYEQYF.

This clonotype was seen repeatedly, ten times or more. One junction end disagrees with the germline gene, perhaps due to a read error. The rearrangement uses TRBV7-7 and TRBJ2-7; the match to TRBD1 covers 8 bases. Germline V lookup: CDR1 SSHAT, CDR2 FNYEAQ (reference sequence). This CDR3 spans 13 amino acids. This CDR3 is CASSLDRGNEQYF. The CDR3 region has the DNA TGTGCTAGCAGCCTCGACAGGGGTAACGAGCAGTACTTC.

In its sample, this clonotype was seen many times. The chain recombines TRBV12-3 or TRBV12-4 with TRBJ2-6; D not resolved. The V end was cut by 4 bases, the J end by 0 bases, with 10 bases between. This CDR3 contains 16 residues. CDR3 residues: CASSWSFSSGANVLTF. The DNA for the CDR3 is TGTGCCAGCAGTTGGTCCTTTAGCTCTGGGGCCAACGTCCTGACTTTC.

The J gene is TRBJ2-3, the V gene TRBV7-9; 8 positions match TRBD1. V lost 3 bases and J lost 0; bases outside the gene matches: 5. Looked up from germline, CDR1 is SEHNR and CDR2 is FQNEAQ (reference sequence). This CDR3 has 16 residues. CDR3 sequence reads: CASSFPWTGSTDTQYF. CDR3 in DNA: TGTGCCAGCAGCTTCCCCTGGACAGGGAGCACAGATACGCAGTATTTT.

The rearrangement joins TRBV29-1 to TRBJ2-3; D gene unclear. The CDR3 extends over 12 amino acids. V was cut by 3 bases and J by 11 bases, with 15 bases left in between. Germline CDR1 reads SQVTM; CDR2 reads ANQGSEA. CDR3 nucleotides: TGCAGCGTTGAGGGCCACAACCCGGTGCAGTATTTT. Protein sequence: CSVEGHNPVQYF.

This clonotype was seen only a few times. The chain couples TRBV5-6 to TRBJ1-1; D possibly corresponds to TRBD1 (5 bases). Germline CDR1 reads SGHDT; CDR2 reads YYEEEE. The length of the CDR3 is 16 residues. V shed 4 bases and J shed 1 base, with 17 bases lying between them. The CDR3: CASSAWARTPNTEAFF. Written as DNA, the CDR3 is TGTGCCAGCAGCGCATGGGCCCGGACACCGAACACTGAAGCTTTCTTT.

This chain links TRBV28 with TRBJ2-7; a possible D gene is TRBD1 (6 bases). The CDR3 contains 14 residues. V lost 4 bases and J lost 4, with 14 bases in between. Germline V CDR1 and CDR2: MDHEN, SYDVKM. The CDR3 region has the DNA TGTGCCAGCAGTTCATTAACAGGGTTGTACGAGCAGTACGTC. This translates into CASSSLTGLYEQYV.

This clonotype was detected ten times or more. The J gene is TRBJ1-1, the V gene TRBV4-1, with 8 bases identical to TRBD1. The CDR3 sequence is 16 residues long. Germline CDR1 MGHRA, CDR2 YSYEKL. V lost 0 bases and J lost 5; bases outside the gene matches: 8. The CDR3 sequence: CASSQDTGQGLTEAFF. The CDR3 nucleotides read TGCGCCAGCAGCCAAGATACCGGACAGGGTTTGACTGAAGCTTTCTTT.

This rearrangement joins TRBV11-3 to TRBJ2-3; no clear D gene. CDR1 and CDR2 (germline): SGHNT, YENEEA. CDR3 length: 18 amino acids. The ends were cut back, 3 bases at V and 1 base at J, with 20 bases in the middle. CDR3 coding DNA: TGTGCCAGCAGCTTTGGGTCGGAAGCTATCCCCGGCACAGATACGCAGTATTTT. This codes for CASSFGSEAIPGTDTQYF.

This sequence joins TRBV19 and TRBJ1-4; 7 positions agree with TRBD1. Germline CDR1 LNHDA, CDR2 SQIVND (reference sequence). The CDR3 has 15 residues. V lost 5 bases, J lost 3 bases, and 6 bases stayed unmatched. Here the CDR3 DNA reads TGTGCCAGTAGTGCCCGACAGGGCCCTAATGAAAAACTGTTTTTT. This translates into CASSARQGPNEKLFF.